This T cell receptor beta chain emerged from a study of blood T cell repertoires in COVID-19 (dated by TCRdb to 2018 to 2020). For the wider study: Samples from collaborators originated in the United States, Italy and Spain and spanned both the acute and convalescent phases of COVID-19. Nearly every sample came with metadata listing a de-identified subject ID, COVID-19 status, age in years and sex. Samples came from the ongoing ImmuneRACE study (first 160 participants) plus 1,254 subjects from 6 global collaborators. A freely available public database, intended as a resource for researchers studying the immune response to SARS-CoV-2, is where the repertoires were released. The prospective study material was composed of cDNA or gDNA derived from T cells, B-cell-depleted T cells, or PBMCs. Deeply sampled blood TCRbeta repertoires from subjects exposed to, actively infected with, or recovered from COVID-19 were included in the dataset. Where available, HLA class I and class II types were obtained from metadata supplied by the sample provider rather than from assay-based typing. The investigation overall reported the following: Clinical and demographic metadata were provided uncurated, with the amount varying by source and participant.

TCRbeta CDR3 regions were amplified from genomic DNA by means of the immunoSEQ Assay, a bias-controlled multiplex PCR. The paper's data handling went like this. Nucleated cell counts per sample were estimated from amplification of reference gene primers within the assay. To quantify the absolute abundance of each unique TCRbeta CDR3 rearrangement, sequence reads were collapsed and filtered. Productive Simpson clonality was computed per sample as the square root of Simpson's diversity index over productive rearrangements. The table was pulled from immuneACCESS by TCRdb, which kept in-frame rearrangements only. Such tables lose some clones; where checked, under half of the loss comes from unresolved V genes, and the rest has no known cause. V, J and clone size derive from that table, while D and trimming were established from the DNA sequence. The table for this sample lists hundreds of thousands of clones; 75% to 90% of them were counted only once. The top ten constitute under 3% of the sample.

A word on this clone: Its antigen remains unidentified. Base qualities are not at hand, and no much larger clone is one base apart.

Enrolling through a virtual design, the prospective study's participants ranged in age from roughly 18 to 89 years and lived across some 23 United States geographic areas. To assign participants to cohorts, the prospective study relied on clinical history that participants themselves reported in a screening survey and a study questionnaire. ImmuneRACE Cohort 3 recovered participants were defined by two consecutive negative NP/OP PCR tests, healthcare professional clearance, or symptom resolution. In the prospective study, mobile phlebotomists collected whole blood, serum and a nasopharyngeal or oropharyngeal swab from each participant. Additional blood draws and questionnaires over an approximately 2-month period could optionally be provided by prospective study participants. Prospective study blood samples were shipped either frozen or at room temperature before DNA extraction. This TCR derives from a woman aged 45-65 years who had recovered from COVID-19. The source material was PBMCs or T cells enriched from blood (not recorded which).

The CDR3 loop reads CASSFRGQPQHF. The DNA reads as follows: TGTGCCAGCAGCTTTAGGGGGCAGCCCCAGCATTTT. The chain is assembled from TRBV7-2 and TRBJ1-5, with TRBD1 tentatively as D gene (6 bases match). Taken from the germline V gene, the CDR1 and CDR2 loops are SGHTA and FQGNSA. V is cut by 3 bases and J by 7 bases, and the space between the germline ends is 7 bases. From the cysteine up to the phenylalanine, the CDR3 has a length of 12 residues. The CDR3 DNA has 36 bases and is translated from base 1.